This TCR beta chain is from a study of glioma-infiltrating T cells after dendritic cell vaccination. The V segment lost 4 bases and the J segment 1 base; nucleotides outside the gene matches: 2. CDR1 is LNHDA and CDR2 is SQIVND in the germline V gene (reference sequence). The CDR3 sequence is 14 residues long. Noted time point: after dendritic cell vaccination, including at tumor progression/relapse. TCRB CDR3 was amplified from 2 ug genomic DNA or less. Sequenced by immunoSEQ multiplex PCR; TCRdb stores in-frame clones only, minus some. The table shows about 65,000 clones, with 86% occurring only once.

This sample comprised blood, obtained after dendritic cell vaccination. The chain combines TRBV19 with TRBJ1-2, with 8 positions matching TRBD1. This receptor was identified in a human donor with glioblastoma. CDR3 in amino acids: CASSKGQDNYGYTF. The CDR3 DNA reads TGTGCCAGTAGTAAGGGACAGGATAACTATGGCTACACCTTC.